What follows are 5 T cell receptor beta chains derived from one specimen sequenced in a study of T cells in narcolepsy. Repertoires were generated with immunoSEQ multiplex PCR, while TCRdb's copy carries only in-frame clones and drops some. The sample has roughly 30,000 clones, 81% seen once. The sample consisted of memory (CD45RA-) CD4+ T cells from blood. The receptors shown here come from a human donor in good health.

CDR3: CATSRQGNMNTEAFF. The CDR3 bases are TGTGCCACCAGCAGACAAGGAAACATGAACACTGAAGCTTTCTTT. J is TRBJ1-1 and V is TRBV15; D remains ambiguous. The CDR3 has 15 amino acids. Per the germline V gene, CDR1 is LNHNV and CDR2 is YYDKDF (reference sequence). V shed 2 bases and J shed 0 bases, with 10 bases lying between them.

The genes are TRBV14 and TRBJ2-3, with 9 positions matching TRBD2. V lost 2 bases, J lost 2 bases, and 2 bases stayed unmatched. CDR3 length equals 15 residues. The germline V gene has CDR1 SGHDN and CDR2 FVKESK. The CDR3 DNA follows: TGTGCCAGCAGCCAACTAGCGGGATCCACAGATACGCAGTATTTT. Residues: CASSQLAGSTDTQYF.

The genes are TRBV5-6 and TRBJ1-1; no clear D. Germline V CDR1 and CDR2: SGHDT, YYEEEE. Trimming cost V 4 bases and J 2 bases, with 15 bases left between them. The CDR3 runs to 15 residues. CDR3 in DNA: TGTGCCAGCAGCCTCCGGGCCCCCTTCAACACTGAAGCTTTCTTT. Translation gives CASSLRAPFNTEAFF.

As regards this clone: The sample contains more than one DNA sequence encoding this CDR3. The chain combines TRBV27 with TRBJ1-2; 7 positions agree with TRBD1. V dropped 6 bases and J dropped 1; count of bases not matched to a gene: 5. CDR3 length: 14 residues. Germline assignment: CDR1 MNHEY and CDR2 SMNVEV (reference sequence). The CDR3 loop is CASRPGQINYGYTF. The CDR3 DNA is TGTGCCAGCAGGCCGGGACAGATTAACTATGGCTACACCTTC.

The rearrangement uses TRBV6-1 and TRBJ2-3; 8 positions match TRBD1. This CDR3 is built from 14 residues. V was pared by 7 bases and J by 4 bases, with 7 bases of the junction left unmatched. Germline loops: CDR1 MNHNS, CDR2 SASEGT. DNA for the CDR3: TGTGCCAGCAACGACAGGGGCTTCGCAGATACGCAGTATTTT. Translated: CASNDRGFADTQYF.